One TCR beta chain is described in this entry. This entry comes from a study of CD8+ T cells in alopecia areata. Study overall: Tofacitinib ran 6 to 18 months, followed by 6 months off drug.

RNA extraction and reverse transcription yielded cDNA as sequencing template. Clones were read by immunoSEQ multiplex PCR, and TCRdb kept only the in-frame ones, dropping some. In the table there are about 150,000 clones, more than 45% of which are singletons. Sample: CD8+ T cells sorted from blood, taken at week 0. This receptor was taken from a human donor with alopecia areata.

DNA of the CDR3: TGTGCCAGCAGCTTAAACGGCGGACCCCACGAGCAGTACTTC. Translated, it gives CASSLNGGPHEQYF. The rearrangement links TRBV7-3 to TRBJ2-7; D is undetermined. The germline V and J ends were trimmed by 1 base and 5 bases, with 12 bases remaining between them. Germline V gene sequence: CDR1 SGHTA, CDR2 FQGTGA. CDR3 size: 14 residues.